The present TCR beta chain was sequenced within a study of pediatric ulcerative colitis. Study outcomes and limitations: Ulcerative colitis patients shared more blood-rectal clones than controls.

Germline V CDR1 and CDR2: MDHEN, SYDVKM. The CDR3 contains 13 residues. V was trimmed by 3 bases and J by 8 bases, leaving 10 bases between them. Rectal tissue came from one to two pinch biopsies taken at colonoscopy. Only in-frame clones appear in the TCRdb table, and some are missing; sequencing was by immunoSEQ multiplex PCR. The table has about 22,000 clones, about two thirds seen once. A word on this clone: Its specificity is unknown.

The clonotype originates from a boy younger than 18 with severe ulcerative colitis. This sequence joins TRBV28 and TRBJ1-4; D is ambiguous. The sample comprised gut tissue. CDR3 protein: CASSFAGNEKLFF. In nucleotides, the CDR3 is TGTGCCAGCAGTTTCGCGGGGAACGAAAAACTGTTTTTT.